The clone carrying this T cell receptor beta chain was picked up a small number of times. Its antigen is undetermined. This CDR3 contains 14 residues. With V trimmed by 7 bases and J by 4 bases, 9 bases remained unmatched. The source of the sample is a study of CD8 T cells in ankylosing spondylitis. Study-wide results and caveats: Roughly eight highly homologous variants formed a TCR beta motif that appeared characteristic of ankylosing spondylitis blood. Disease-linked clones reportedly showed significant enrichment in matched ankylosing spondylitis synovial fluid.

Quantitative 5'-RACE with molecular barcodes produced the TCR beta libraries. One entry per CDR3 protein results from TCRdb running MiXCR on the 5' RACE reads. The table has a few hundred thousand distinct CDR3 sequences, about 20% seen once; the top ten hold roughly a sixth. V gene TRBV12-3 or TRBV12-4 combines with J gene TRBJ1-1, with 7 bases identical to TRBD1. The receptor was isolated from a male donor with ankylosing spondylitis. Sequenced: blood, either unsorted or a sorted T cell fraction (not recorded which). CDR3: CASTLRQGFTEAFF. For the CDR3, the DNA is TGTGCCAGCACCCTGAGACAGGGCTTCACTGAAGCTTTCTTT.